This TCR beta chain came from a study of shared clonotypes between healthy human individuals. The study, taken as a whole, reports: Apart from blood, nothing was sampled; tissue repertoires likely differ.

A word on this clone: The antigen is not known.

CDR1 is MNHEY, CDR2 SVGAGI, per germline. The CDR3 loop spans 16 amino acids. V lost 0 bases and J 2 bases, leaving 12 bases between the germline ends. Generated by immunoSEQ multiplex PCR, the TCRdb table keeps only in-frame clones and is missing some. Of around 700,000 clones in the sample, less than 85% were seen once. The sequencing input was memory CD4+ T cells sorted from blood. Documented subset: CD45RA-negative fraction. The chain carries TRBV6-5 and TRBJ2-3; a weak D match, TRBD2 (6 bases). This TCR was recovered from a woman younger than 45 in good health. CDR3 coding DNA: TGTGCCAGCAGTTACTCGAGGCGGGGAAACACAGATACGCAGTATTTT. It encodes CASSYSRRGNTDTQYF.